This T cell receptor beta chain stems from a study of vaccination effects on CD4 cells after COVID-19. Antigen-specific CD4+ T cells expanded by the ViraFEST assay with viral peptide pools were then sequenced. Scientists isolated CD4+ T cells after a roughly 10-day culture period ended. None of these healthy vaccinees had been infected with SARS-CoV-2 before vaccination. Supplemented with approximately 10 IU/ml IL-2 and 10 ug/ml peptides, under 2.5 million PBMC per well were kept in culture. Germline-derived CDR1 and CDR2 are SEHNR and FQNEAQ (reference sequence). The CDR3 extends over 14 amino acids. Trimming removed 1 base from V and 1 base from J, with 7 bases in between. This clone is a singleton in its sample. Its specificity is not known. Profiling relied on immunoSEQ multiplex PCR, and the TCRdb table lists in-frame clones only, not all of them. This sample has roughly 63,000 clones, with under 90% found just once.

Here the sequenced sample was CD4+ T cells from PBMCs cultured with SARS-CoV-2 spike peptides, taken before COVID-19 vaccination. This chain uses TRBV7-9 with TRBJ1-2; D is uncertain. The TCR was taken from a human donor who received a COVID-19 vaccine. For the CDR3, the DNA is TGTGCCAGCAGCTTAGGGCAGGTTAACTATGGCTACACCTTC. Its protein is CASSLGQVNYGYTF.